This T cell receptor beta chain comes out of a study of multiple sclerosis patients with progressive multifocal leukoencephalopathy. Study-wide results and limits: Most PML patients had lower entropy, suggesting less diverse TRB repertoires. Expanded clones at PML onset predated and persisted through natalizumab therapy. At PML onset, no shared TRBV or TRBJ gene usage was seen.

Details on this clone: Its specificity is not known.

Produced via immunoSEQ multiplex PCR; TCRdb's table is partial and in-frame only. The table lists 25,000 to 35,000 clones, roughly 86% of them singletons. Time point denoted: less than 7 months of natalizumab therapy. Trimming took off 6 bases at V and 4 bases at J, with 15 bases between the two ends. From germline, CDR1 is LNHDA and CDR2 SQIVND (reference sequence). There are 14 residues in the CDR3. V usage is TRBV19 and J usage is TRBJ1-2; weak D call: TRBD1 (6 bases). The receptor comes from a human donor with multiple sclerosis. This material consisted of PBMCs, taken from a patient treated with natalizumab. The CDR3 here is CASSTHPDSYGYTF. The CDR3 DNA follows: TGTGCCAGTAGCACCCACCCGGACAGCTATGGCTACACCTTC.